The 12 T cell receptor beta chains below come from one sample, sequenced in a study of T-cell reconstitution after alpha-beta-depleted transplantation in children. A library of TCRbeta sequences, prepared with unique molecular identifiers, was generated. TCRdb re-called the PCR reads through MiXCR, storing one row per CDR3 protein. This repertoire shows roughly 220,000 distinct CDR3 sequences, around 12% found once; its top ten account for about 2.6%. Specimen: PBMCs from the stem cell graft donor, collected from the stem cell graft. Receptors were obtained from a human donor who donated a stem cell graft to a child with acute lymphoblastic leukemia.

Many counts were recorded for this clonotype. The chain uses TRBV9 and TRBJ2-1, with TRBD2 matching 7 bases. CDR3 length equals 17 residues. CDR1 and CDR2 from the germline V gene are SGDLS and YYNGEE. Germline trimming cut 3 bases from V and 9 bases from J; bases unmatched to any gene: 18. This CDR3 is CASSDGRGLGVSGEQFF. CDR3 bases: TGTGCCAGCAGCGACGGTCGAGGACTAGGGGTTTCCGGTGAGCAGTTCTTC.

The table lists this clonotype with many counts. The chain has TRBV20-1 and TRBJ2-3; D perhaps matches TRBD2 (5 bases). This CDR3 has 14 residues. V was shortened by 6 bases and J by 4 bases, with 17 bases between the two germline ends. CDR1 is DFQATT, CDR2 SNEGSKA, per germline (reference sequence). Here the CDR3 DNA reads TGCAGTGCGACACCGGGGTTTGGATCAGATACGCAGTATTTT. This sequence encodes CSATPGFGSDTQYF.

This clonotype was seen a few times. V is TRBV7-2 and J is TRBJ2-5; 10 bases fit TRBD2. This CDR3 contains 15 residues. CDR1 is SGHTA, CDR2 FQGNSA, per germline. V lost 5 bases, J lost 4 bases, and 7 bases stayed unmatched. CDR3 sequence: CASSPRASGGETQYF. The CDR3 DNA sequence: TGTGCCAGCAGCCCCCGGGCTAGCGGGGGAGAGACCCAGTACTTC.

This clonotype was recorded at least ten times. J is TRBJ2-7 and V is TRBV7-2; TRBD1 agrees at 7 bases. CDR3 length: 14 residues. The trim removed 5 bases at V and 5 bases at J, leaving 9 bases unmatched. Germline V CDR1 and CDR2: SGHTA, FQGNSA. The CDR3 bases are TGTGCCAGCAGCCTTGACACAGGGGCCAACGAGCAGTACTTC. It codes for CASSLDTGANEQYF.

V is TRBV18 and J is TRBJ1-3, with a possible D match to TRBD1 (5 bases). The CDR3 loop spans 16 amino acids. The V end was cut by 2 bases, the J end by 3 bases, with 14 bases between. Per the germline V gene, CDR1 is KGHSH and CDR2 is LQKENI. The CDR3 nucleotides read TGTGCCAGCTCACCAGATCTGGGGGATAGTGGAAACACCATATATTTT. It specifies CASSPDLGDSGNTIYF.

In its sample, this clonotype was seen many times. CDR3: CASSGEQVAEAFF. The CDR3 DNA reads TGTGCCAGCAGTGGTGAACAGGTGGCTGAAGCTTTCTTT. The chain has TRBV25-1 and TRBJ1-1; TRBD1 might be the D (5 bases). V was clipped by 4 bases and J by 6 bases, with 12 bases between them. The CDR3 runs 13 residues. Per the germline V gene, CDR1 is MGHDK and CDR2 is SYGVNS.

In its sample, this clonotype was seen many times. The V and J genes are TRBV5-5 and TRBJ2-2; possible D gene TRBD1, 6 bases. Germline assignment: CDR1 SGHKS and CDR2 YYEKEE (reference sequence). V lost 9 bases and J 2 bases, leaving 14 bases between the germline ends. This CDR3 is 14 amino acids long. CDR3: CATTGQSNTGELFF. The CDR3, as DNA: TGTGCCACCACTGGACAGTCCAACACCGGGGAGCTGTTTTTT.

The rearrangement links TRBV5-1 to TRBJ1-6, with 7 bases matching TRBD1. Trimming removed 1 base from V and 8 bases from J; junction bases left unmatched: 6. This CDR3 has 15 residues. The germline V gene encodes CDR1 SGHRS and CDR2 YFSETQ. The CDR3 is CASSLLTGEDSPLHF. DNA for the CDR3: TGCGCCAGCAGCTTGCTTACAGGGGAGGATTCACCCCTCCACTTT. Filled out from reference TRBV5-1 and TRBJ1-6, the complete variable domain reads KAGVTQTPRYLIKTRGQQVTLSCSPISGHRSVSWYQQTPGQGLQFLFEYFSETQRNKGNFPGRFSGRQFSNSRSEMNVSTLELGDSALYLCASSLLTGEDSPLHFGNGTRLTVT.

As to this clonotype: A read error may be the cause here, since a much bigger clone is one base away. The gene calls are TRBV5-1 and TRBJ2-4, with a weak D call TRBD1 (6 bases). The germline CDR1 and CDR2 sequences are SGHRS and YFSETQ. The CDR3 has 17 amino acids. For the CDR3, the DNA is TGCGCCAGCAGCTCGCGCGGCAGGGGCCTAGCCAAAAACATTCACTACTTC. Translating it yields CASSSRGRGLAKNIHYF.

This clonotype was recorded a few times. The chain carries TRBV9 and TRBJ2-2; 8 positions match TRBD1. Unmatched junction bases numbered 6, after V lost 2 bases and J lost 3 bases. This CDR3 is 16 amino acids long. CDR1 SGDLS and CDR2 YYNGEE come from the germline V gene. CDR3 sequence (DNA): TGTGCCAGCAGCGTCCGGGACAGGTCGGACACCGGGGAGCTGTTTTTT. Amino acids: CASSVRDRSDTGELFF.

CDR3 sequence (DNA): TGTGCCAGCAGCGTAAAACTGGGGGGCACTGAAGCTTTCTTT. Protein product: CASSVKLGGTEAFF. The chain recombines TRBV9 with TRBJ1-1; D perhaps matches TRBD1 (5 bases). Trimming shortened V by 1 base and J by 4 bases, and 11 bases separated the two germline ends. Germline assignment: CDR1 SGDLS and CDR2 YYNGEE. CDR3 size: 14 residues.

Many counts were recorded for this clonotype. The chain is built from TRBV4-2 and TRBJ1-1, with 7 bases aligning to TRBD1. The CDR3 loop spans 16 amino acids. Trimming took 2 bases from V and 0 from J; bases not matched to a gene: 6. Germline V gives CDR1 LGHNA, CDR2 YNFKEQ. The CDR3 coding sequence is TGTGCCAGCAGCCAATCCACAGGGGTCATGAACACTGAAGCTTTCTTT. Translation: CASSQSTGVMNTEAFF.